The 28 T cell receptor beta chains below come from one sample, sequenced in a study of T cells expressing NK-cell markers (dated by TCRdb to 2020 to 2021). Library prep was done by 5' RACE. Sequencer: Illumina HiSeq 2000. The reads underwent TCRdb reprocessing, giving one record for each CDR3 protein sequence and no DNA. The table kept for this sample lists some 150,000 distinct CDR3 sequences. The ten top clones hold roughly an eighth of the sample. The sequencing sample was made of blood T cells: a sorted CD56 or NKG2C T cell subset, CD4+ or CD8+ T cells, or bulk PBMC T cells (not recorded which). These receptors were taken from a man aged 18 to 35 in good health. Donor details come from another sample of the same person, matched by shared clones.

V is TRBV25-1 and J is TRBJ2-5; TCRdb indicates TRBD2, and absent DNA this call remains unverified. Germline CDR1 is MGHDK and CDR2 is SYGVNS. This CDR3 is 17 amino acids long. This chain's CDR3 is CASSRVLAGDHQETQYF.

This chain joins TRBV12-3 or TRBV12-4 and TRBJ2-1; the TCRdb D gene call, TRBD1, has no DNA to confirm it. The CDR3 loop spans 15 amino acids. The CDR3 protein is CASSFGSPLSNEQFF.

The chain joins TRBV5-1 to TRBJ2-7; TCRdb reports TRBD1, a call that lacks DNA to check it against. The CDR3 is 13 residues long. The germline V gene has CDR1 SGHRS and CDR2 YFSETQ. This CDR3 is CASSAGDGYEQYF. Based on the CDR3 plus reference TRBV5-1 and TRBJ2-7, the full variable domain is KAGVTQTPRYLIKTRGQQVTLSCSPISGHRSVSWYQQTPGQGLQFLFEYFSETQRNKGNFPGRFSGRQFSNSRSEMNVSTLELGDSALYLCASSAGDGYEQYFGPGTRLTVT.

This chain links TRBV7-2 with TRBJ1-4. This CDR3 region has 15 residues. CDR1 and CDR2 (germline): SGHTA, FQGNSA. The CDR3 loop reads CASSLGDYRREKLFF. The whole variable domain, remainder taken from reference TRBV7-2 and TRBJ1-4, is GAGVSQSPSNKVTEKGKDVELRCDPISGHTALYWYRQSLGQGLEFLIYFQGNSAPDKSGLPSDRFSAERTGGSVSTLTIQRTQQEDSAVYLCASSLGDYRREKLFFGSGTQLSVL.

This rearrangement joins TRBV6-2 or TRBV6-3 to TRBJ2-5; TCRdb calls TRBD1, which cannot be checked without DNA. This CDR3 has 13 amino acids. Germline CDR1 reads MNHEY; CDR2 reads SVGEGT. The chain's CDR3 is CASNAPPGETQYF.

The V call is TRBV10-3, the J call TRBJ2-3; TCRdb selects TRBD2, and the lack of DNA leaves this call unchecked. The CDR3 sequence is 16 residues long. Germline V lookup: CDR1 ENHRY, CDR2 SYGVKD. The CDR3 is CAISELLAGSTDTQYF.

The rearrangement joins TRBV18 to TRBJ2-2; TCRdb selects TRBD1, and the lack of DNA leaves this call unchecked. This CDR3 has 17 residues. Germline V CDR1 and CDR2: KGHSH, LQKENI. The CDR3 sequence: CASSPGQGILWTGELFF. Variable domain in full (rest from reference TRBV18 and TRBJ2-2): NAGVMQNPRHLVRRRGQEARLRCSPMKGHSHVYWYRQLPEEGLKFMVYLQKENIIDESGMPKERFSAEFPKEGPSILRIQQVVRGDSAAYFCASSPGQGILWTGELFFGEGSRLTVL.

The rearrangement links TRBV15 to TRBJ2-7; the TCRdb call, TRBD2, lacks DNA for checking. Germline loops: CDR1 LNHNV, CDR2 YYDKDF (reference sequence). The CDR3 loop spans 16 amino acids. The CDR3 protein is CATSREEEMGHYEQYF. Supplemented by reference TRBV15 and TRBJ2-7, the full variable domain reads DAMVIQNPRYQVTQFGKPVTLSCSQTLNHNVMYWYQQKSSQAPKLLFHYYDKDFNNEADTPDNFQSRRPNTSFCFLDIRSPGLGDTAMYLCATSREEEMGHYEQYFGPGTRLTVT.

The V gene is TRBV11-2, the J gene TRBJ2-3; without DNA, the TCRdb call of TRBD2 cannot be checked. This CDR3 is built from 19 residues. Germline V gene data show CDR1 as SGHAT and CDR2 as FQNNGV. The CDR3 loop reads CASSSGTSGIGVGTDTQYF.

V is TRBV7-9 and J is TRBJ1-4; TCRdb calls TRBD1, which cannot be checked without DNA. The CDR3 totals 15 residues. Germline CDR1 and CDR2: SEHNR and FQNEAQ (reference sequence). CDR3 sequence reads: CASSQRDRDNEKLFF.

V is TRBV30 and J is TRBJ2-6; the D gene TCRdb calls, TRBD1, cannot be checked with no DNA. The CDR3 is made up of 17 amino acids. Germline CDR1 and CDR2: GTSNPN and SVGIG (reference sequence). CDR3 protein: CAWSVRVVPPGANVLTF.

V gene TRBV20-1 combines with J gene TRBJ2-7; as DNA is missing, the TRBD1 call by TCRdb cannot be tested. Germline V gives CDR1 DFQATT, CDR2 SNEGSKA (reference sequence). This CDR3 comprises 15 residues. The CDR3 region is CSARPGQGLSYEQYF.

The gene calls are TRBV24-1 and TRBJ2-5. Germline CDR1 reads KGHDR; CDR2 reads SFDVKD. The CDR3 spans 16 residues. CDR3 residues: CATSDLSPADQETQYF.

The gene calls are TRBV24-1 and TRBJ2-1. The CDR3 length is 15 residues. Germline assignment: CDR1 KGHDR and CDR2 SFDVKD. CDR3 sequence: CATSDLIGPYNEQFF.

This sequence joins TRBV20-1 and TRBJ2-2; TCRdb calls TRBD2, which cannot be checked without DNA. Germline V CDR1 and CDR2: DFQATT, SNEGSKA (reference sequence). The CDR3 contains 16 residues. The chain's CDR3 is CSATGLADVETGELFF.

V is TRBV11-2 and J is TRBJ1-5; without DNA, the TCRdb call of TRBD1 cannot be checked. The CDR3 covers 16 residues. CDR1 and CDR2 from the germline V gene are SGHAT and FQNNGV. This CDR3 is CASSLDCRVGNQPQHF.

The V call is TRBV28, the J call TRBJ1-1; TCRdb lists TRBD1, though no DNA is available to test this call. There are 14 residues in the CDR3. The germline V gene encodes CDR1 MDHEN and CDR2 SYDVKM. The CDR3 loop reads CASSSPLGRAKAFF.

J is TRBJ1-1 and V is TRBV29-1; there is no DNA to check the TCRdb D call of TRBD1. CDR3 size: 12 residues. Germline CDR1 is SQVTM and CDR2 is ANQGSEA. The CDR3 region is CSVPFEGTEAFF.

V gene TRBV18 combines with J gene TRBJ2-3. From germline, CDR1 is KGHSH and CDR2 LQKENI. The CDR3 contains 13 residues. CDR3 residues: CASSYPISDTQYF.

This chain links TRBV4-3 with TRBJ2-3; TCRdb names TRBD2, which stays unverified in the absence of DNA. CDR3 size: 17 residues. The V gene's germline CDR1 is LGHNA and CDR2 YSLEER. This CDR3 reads CASSPEGTSGTTDTQYF.

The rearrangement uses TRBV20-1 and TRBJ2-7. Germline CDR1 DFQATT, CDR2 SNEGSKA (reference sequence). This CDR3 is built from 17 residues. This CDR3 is CSARDRTSGDSPGEQYF.

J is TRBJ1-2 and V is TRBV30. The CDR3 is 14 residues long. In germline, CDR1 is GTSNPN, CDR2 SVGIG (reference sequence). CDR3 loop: CAWSVNSINYGYTF. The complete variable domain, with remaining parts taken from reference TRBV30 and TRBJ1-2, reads SQTIHQWPATLVQPVGSPLSLECTVEGTSNPNLYWYRQAAGRGLQLLFYSVGIGQISSEVPQNLSASRPQDRQFILSSKKLLLSDSGFYLCAWSVNSINYGYTFGSGTRLTVV.

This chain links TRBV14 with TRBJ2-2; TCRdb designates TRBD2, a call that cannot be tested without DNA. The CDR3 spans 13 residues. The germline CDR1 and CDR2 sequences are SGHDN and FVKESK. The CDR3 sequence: CASSVGHPGELFF.

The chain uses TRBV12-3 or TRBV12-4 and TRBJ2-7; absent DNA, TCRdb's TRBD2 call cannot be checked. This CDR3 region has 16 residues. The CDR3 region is CASSPTGTSWTYEQYF.

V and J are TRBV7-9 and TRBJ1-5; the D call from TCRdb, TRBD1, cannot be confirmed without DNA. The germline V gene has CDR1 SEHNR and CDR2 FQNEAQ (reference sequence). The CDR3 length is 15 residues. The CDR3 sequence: CASSLLPGPNQPQHF.

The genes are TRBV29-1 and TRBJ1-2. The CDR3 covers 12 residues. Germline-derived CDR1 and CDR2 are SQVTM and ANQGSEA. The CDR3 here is CSVVGFNYGYTF.

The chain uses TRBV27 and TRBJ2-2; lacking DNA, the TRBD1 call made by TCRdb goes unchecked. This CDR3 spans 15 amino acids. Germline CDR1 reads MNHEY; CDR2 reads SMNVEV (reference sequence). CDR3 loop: CASTGTTAPEGELFF.

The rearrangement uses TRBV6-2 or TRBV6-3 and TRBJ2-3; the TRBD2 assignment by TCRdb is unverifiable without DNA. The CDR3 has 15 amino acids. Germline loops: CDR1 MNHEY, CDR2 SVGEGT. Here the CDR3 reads CASSRRDFFTDTQYF.